One and the same sample provided the 14 T cell receptor beta chains below, sequenced in a study of Ad26.COV2.S vaccination and SARS-CoV-2 variants. Libraries were prepared by immunoSEQ multiplex PCR; TCRdb keeps only in-frame clonotypes and omits some of them. The data hold under 400,000 clones, with roughly 87% observed a single time. Stated treatment: 19 received Ad26.COV2.S at low or high dose, single or two shots; about 5 received placebo; per-sample allocation not given. Sampling was done on day 63 after the first vaccine or placebo injection. The sequencing used peripheral blood, collected in a trial of Ad26.COV2.S vaccine versus placebo. The receptors were gathered from a person between 18 and 60 years old who received the Ad26.COV2.S COVID-19 vaccine or a placebo.

The chain uses TRBV3-1 (or the pseudogene TRBV3-2) and TRBJ2-2, with D tentatively TRBD1 (8 bases). Germline CDR1 is LGHDT and CDR2 is YNNKEL (reference sequence). V dropped 1 base and J dropped 2 bases, with 26 bases sitting between them. This CDR3 is built from 21 residues. DNA for the CDR3: TGTGCCAGCAGCCAAGGGGTAGGCTCCCGAACAGGGGGGGGCAACACCGGGGAGCTGTTTTTT. Protein sequence: CASSQGVGSRTGGGNTGELFF.

The V gene is TRBV12-2, the J gene TRBJ1-3. TRBV12-2 is described as a pseudogene. The CDR3 totals 14 residues. The CDR3, as DNA: TGTGCAAGTCGCTTATCGGGGATTGGAAACACCATATATTTT. Protein product: CASRLSGIGNTIYF.

The gene calls are TRBV5-1 and TRBJ1-3; 8 nucleotides line up with TRBD1. V was pared by 4 bases and J by 3 bases, with 6 bases of the junction left unmatched. Looked up from germline, CDR1 is SGHRS and CDR2 is YFSETQ. The CDR3 has 15 amino acids. The CDR3 region is CASSTQGADGNTIYF. The CDR3 coding sequence is TGCGCCAGCAGCACCCAGGGGGCGGATGGAAACACCATATATTTT. Complete variable domain (other parts from reference TRBV5-1 and TRBJ1-3): KAGVTQTPRYLIKTRGQQVTLSCSPISGHRSVSWYQQTPGQGLQFLFEYFSETQRNKGNFPGRFSGRQFSNSRSEMNVSTLELGDSALYLCASSTQGADGNTIYFGEGSWLTVV.

This chain joins TRBV5-4 and TRBJ1-2; D ambiguous. Per germline, CDR1 SGHNT and CDR2 YYREEE (reference sequence). Trimming stripped 0 bases from V and 8 bases from J, with 11 bases between. This CDR3 is built from 13 residues. DNA of the CDR3: TGTGCCAGCAGCTTGGTGGACCTTCGGGGCTACACCTTC. It codes for CASSLVDLRGYTF.

V usage is TRBV19 and J usage is TRBJ1-2; TRBD1 aligns across 9 bases. This CDR3 has 14 amino acids. Germline CDR1 is LNHDA and CDR2 is SQIVND (reference sequence). V lost 4 bases to trimming and J lost 4 bases; unmatched junction nucleotides: 4. The CDR3 nucleotides read TGTGCCAGTAGTAGACCGGGACAGGGCTATGGCTACACCTTC. Residues: CASSRPGQGYGYTF.

The chain carries TRBV19 and TRBJ2-3, with D maybe TRBD1 (6 bases). Germline CDR1 is LNHDA and CDR2 is SQIVND (reference sequence). The CDR3 is 15 residues long. Trimming took off 7 bases at V and 3 bases at J, with 17 bases between the two ends. The CDR3, as DNA: TGTGCCAGTACCGAAGGTGGGGGCTGGACAGATACGCAGTATTTT. This gives the protein CASTEGGGWTDTQYF.

The J gene is TRBJ2-3, the V gene TRBV4-2, with D possibly being TRBD2 (7 bases). The CDR3 consists of 15 residues. The germline CDR1 and CDR2 sequences are LGHNA and YNFKEQ. Trimming took off 0 bases at V and 4 bases at J, with 11 bases between the two ends. This CDR3 reads CASSQEGGAADTQYF. For the CDR3, the DNA is TGTGCCAGCAGCCAAGAAGGGGGGGCGGCAGATACGCAGTATTTT.

This chain connects TRBV30 to TRBJ1-1; 8 nucleotides agree with TRBD1. Germline V gene lookup returns CDR1 GTSNPN and CDR2 SVGIG (reference sequence). V lost 1 base and J lost 5; bases outside the gene matches: 3. There are 13 residues in the CDR3. As DNA, the CDR3 is TGTGCCTGGAGTGAACAGGGGGGGACTGAAGCTTTCTTT. This sequence encodes CAWSEQGGTEAFF. Looking up the rest from reference TRBV30 and TRBJ1-1 gives the full variable domain: SQTIHQWPATLVQPVGSPLSLECTVEGTSNPNLYWYRQAAGRGLQLLFYSVGIGQISSEVPQNLSASRPQDRQFILSSKKLLLSDSGFYLCAWSEQGGTEAFFGQGTRLTVV.

This sequence joins TRBV4-1 and TRBJ2-7; 13 nucleotides match TRBD2. Germline loops: CDR1 MGHRA, CDR2 YSYEKL. The CDR3 length is 14 residues. Losses at the gene ends were 6 bases for V and 4 bases for J; bases not matched to a gene: 3. CDR3 nucleotides: TGCGCCAGCAGTGGGACTAGCGGGGCGTACGAGCAGTACTTC. It translates to CASSGTSGAYEQYF.

This clone was detected only a few times. The CDR3 DNA reads as TGTGCCAGCAGTTTTAGAGGGACAGGCTATGGCTACACCTTC. Translated, it gives CASSFRGTGYGYTF. This chain links TRBV27 with TRBJ1-2; 8 positions match TRBD1. This CDR3 spans 14 amino acids. J was trimmed by 4 bases and V by 3 bases; bases with no gene match: 4. CDR1 is MNHEY and CDR2 is SMNVEV in the germline V gene (reference sequence).

The rearrangement joins TRBV6-5 to TRBJ1-3; D is ambiguous. The CDR3 sequence is 14 residues long. Trimming removed 6 bases at V and 0 bases at J, with 9 bases between. Looked up from germline, CDR1 is MNHEY and CDR2 is SVGAGI. In DNA form, the CDR3 reads TGTGCCAGCAGAAGCGACAACTCTGGAAACACCATATATTTT. Its protein is CASRSDNSGNTIYF.

The rearrangement uses TRBV24-1 and TRBJ2-3; D possibly corresponds to TRBD1 (6 bases). CDR1 is KGHDR and CDR2 is SFDVKD in the germline V gene. This CDR3 contains 14 residues. Trimming pared 4 bases from V and 3 bases from J, leaving 10 bases between. This CDR3 reads CATSDPRGTDTQYF. CDR3 in DNA: TGTGCCACCAGTGACCCCAGGGGAACAGATACGCAGTATTTT.

The V and J genes are TRBV5-4 and TRBJ2-5; D unresolved. The CDR3 length is 12 residues. Trimming removed 4 bases from V and 4 bases from J, with 8 bases in between. Per the germline V gene, CDR1 is SGHNT and CDR2 is YYREEE (reference sequence). CDR3 amino acids: CASSLATETQYF. Here the CDR3 DNA reads TGTGCCAGCAGCCTCGCCACAGAGACCCAGTACTTC.

With respect to this clone: Other nucleotide sequences in the sample specify the same CDR3. This sequence joins TRBV5-1 and TRBJ1-1; D gene ambiguous. V was pared by 0 bases and J by 6 bases, with 6 bases between. The CDR3 totals 12 residues. CDR1 and CDR2 (germline): SGHRS, YFSETQ. The CDR3 region is CASSLGQAEAFF. The CDR3 coding sequence is TGCGCCAGCAGCTTGGGACAAGCTGAAGCTTTCTTT.